This entry lists 11 T cell receptor beta chains sequenced from one sample in a study of Ad26.COV2.S vaccination and SARS-CoV-2 variants. Sequencing was performed with immunoSEQ multiplex PCR; in TCRdb, only in-frame clones are kept and a portion is missing. The top ten hold around 10% of the sample, which has around 340,000 clones, about 86% seen once. Treatment noted: 19 received Ad26.COV2.S at low or high dose, single or two shots; about 5 received placebo; per-sample allocation not given. Sampling was done on day 63 after the first vaccine or placebo injection. The sequencing here drew on peripheral blood, taken in a trial of Ad26.COV2.S vaccine versus placebo. The source of these receptors is a person between 18 and 60 years old who received the Ad26.COV2.S COVID-19 vaccine or a placebo.

This sequence joins TRBV7-2 and TRBJ1-6, with D perhaps matching TRBD1 (5 bases). Germline CDR1 is SGHTA and CDR2 is FQGNSA. This CDR3 region has 13 residues. V was clipped by 5 bases and J by 9 bases, with 11 bases between them. The CDR3: CASSLTGVSPLHF. The CDR3 nucleotides are TGTGCCAGCAGCCTAACGGGGGTTTCACCCCTCCACTTT.

The chain joins TRBV27 to TRBJ2-2; no clear D. Germline V gene lookup returns CDR1 MNHEY and CDR2 SMNVEV (reference sequence). The CDR3 covers 15 residues. Trimming shortened V by 6 bases and J by 5 bases, and 16 bases separated the two germline ends. In DNA, the CDR3 is TGTGCCAGCAGGCCCGGTGAGGCGTGGACCGGGGAGCTGTTTTTT. Its translation is CASRPGEAWTGELFF.

The V call is TRBV28, the J call TRBJ2-7, with TRBD2 as a possible D gene (6 bases). The CDR3 has 15 amino acids. The V and J ends lost 8 bases and 3 bases respectively, with 20 bases between them. CDR1 and CDR2 (germline): MDHEN, SYDVKM. As DNA, the CDR3 is TGTGCCAGCTGTCCGGAGGGCGGGACCTTCTACGAGCAGTACTTC. This encodes CASCPEGGTFYEQYF.

This chain joins TRBV5-1 and TRBJ2-2; D possibly corresponds to TRBD2 (6 bases). CDR1 is SGHRS and CDR2 is YFSETQ in the germline V gene. This CDR3 has 14 amino acids. The V and J ends lost 6 bases and 4 bases respectively, with 13 bases between them. The CDR3 DNA follows: TGCGCCAGCACACCGGAGGGAATCACCGGGGAGCTGTTTTTT. Translation: CASTPEGITGELFF.

The chain employs TRBV19 and TRBJ2-7; TRBD2 matches at 11 bases. CDR1 is LNHDA and CDR2 is SQIVND in the germline V gene (reference sequence). This CDR3 is built from 13 residues. The V segment lost 10 bases and the J segment 1 base; nucleotides outside the gene matches: 3. The CDR3 is CATRTSGSYEQYF. DNA of the CDR3: TGTGCCACCAGGACTAGCGGGTCCTACGAGCAGTACTTC.

The chain couples TRBV10-1 to TRBJ2-7; 8 bases map to TRBD1. Germline CDR1 is WNHNN and CDR2 is SYGVQD (reference sequence). The length of the CDR3 is 13 residues. The ends lost 4 bases at V and 5 bases at J; junction bases unmatched: 4. CDR3 sequence reads: CASSAQGAHEQYF. CDR3 nucleotide sequence: TGCGCCAGCAGTGCTCAGGGGGCCCACGAGCAGTACTTC.

This clone was seen once. The gene calls are TRBV28 and TRBJ1-1, with TRBD1 matching 8 bases. CDR1 MDHEN and CDR2 SYDVKM come from the germline V gene. The CDR3 totals 15 residues. The V segment lost 5 bases and the J segment 5 bases; nucleotides outside the gene matches: 10. The CDR3 bases are TGTGCCAGCAGTACCCAGGACAGGGCTAGAACTGAAGCTTTCTTT. This sequence encodes CASSTQDRARTEAFF.

The CDR3 protein is CASRVNQEVEAFF. CDR3 nucleotide sequence: TGTGCCAGCAGGGTAAACCAGGAGGTCGAAGCTTTCTTT. The J gene is TRBJ1-1, the V gene TRBV2; no definite D call. The CDR3 sequence is 13 residues long. Per the germline V gene, CDR1 is SNHLY and CDR2 is FYNNEI. The V end was cut by 6 bases, the J end by 8 bases, with 16 bases between. The whole variable domain, remainder taken from reference TRBV2 and TRBJ1-1, is EPEVTQTPSHQVTQMGQEVILRCVPISNHLYFYWYRQILGQKVEFLVSFYNNEISEKSEIFDDQFSVERPDGSNFTLKIRSTKLEDSAMYFCASRVNQEVEAFFGQGTRLTVV.

This clone occurred a few times. Distinct nucleotide sequences in the sample also encode this CDR3. The chain has TRBV3-1 (or the pseudogene TRBV3-2) and TRBJ1-1, with a tentative D call TRBD1 (5 bases). This CDR3 has 14 amino acids. V was shortened by 1 base and J by 1 base, with 7 bases between the two germline ends. Germline assignment: CDR1 LGHDT and CDR2 YNNKEL (reference sequence). CDR3 amino acids: CASSQVTGNTEAFF. The CDR3 DNA sequence: TGTGCCAGCAGCCAAGTTACAGGGAACACTGAAGCTTTCTTT.

The chain uses TRBV9 and TRBJ1-2, with D unclear. Between the trimmed V and J ends, which lost 4 bases and 4 bases, there was a span of 11 bases. In germline, CDR1 is SGDLS, CDR2 YYNGEE. CDR3 length equals 13 residues. The CDR3 here is CASSPEQSYGYTF. The CDR3 nucleotides are TGTGCCAGCAGCCCGGAACAGTCCTATGGCTACACCTTC.

The chain combines TRBV11-2 with TRBJ2-7, with 9 bases aligning to TRBD2. The germline CDR1 and CDR2 sequences are SGHAT and FQNNGV. The CDR3 extends over 17 amino acids. With 3 bases clipped from V and 3 bases from J, the junction kept 12 bases outside the gene matches. The CDR3: CASSFLSTASGIYEQYF. The CDR3 DNA is TGTGCCAGCAGCTTTTTATCGACCGCTAGCGGGATCTACGAGCAGTACTTC.